This T cell receptor beta chain was recorded in a study of CD8 T cells in ankylosing spondylitis. Study-level results: Those disease-linked clones were CD8+; they were also relatively rare in peripheral blood. Characteristic, it appeared, of ankylosing spondylitis blood was a TCR beta motif of fewer than 10 highly homologous variants.

CDR1 DFQATT and CDR2 SNEGSKA come from the germline V gene (reference sequence). Trimming removed 0 bases from V and 8 bases from J; junction bases left unmatched: 8. This CDR3 has 15 residues. Researchers built TCR beta libraries using quantitative 5'-RACE with molecular barcodes. TCRdb reprocessed the 5' RACE reads with MiXCR, giving one entry per CDR3 protein. The table lists about 800,000 distinct CDR3 sequences, approximately 12% of them singletons, with about 0.49% in the top ten. This clonotype was detected only a few times. Its antigen is unknown. The V and J genes are TRBV20-1 and TRBJ2-1, with TRBD2 matching over 9 bases. The sequencing input was blood, either unsorted or a sorted T cell fraction (not recorded which). This receptor was identified in a male donor with ankylosing spondylitis. In DNA form, the CDR3 reads TGCAGTGCTAGAGATCTTGCGGGGGGGCCGGATGAGCAGTTCTTC. Amino acid sequence: CSARDLAGGPDEQFF.